This note documents a single T cell receptor (beta chain) sequence. Primers: 60 V beta forward and 13 J beta reverse. Here immunoSEQ multiplex PCR was the method, and the copy in TCRdb shows in-frame clones only, minus some. The sample has roughly 41,000 clones; just under 85% are singletons. The CDR3 is 14 residues long. V was clipped by 3 bases and J by 4 bases; unmatched bases: 5. Germline V gene lookup returns CDR1 MGHDK and CDR2 SYGVNS. These data come from a study of glioma-infiltrating T cells after dendritic cell vaccination. The origin of this receptor is a human donor with glioblastoma. The genes are TRBV25-1 and TRBJ1-2; 7 nucleotides align to TRBD1. The sequences come from blood, collected before dendritic cell vaccination. CDR3 region: CASSDFWDSYGYTF. The CDR3 nucleotides read TGTGCCAGCAGTGACTTCTGGGACAGCTATGGCTACACCTTC.